Below are 14 T cell receptor beta chains sequenced from a single sample in a study of cytomegalovirus exposure and HLA in healthy donors. PCR was performed using 60 Vbeta and 13 Jbeta primers. TCRdb's table, derived via immunoSEQ multiplex PCR, lists solely in-frame clones and lacks some. The table records some 120,000 clones, more than 60% of them present only once. The sequenced sample consisted of PBMCs. The origin of the receptors is a woman aged 40 to 55 in good health and CMV-seronegative.

The gene calls are TRBV4-3 and TRBJ2-4, with D possibly TRBD2 on 7 matching bases. Germline loops: CDR1 LGHNA, CDR2 YSLEER. The CDR3 consists of 18 residues. V was pared by 3 bases and J by 5 bases, with 23 bases between. This CDR3 is CASSHSLAEIRGENIQYF. The CDR3 DNA is TGCGCCAGCAGCCATAGTCTAGCGGAGATAAGGGGGGAAAACATTCAGTACTTC.

The chain recombines TRBV5-1 with TRBJ2-2; 7 positions agree with TRBD2. Germline lookup yields CDR1 SGHRS and CDR2 YFSETQ. This CDR3 is built from 16 residues. V was clipped by 0 bases and J by 4 bases; unmatched bases: 6. The CDR3, as DNA: TGCGCCAGCAGCTTGGGCGGCGGGAGTGTCACCGGGGAGCTGTTTTTT. Translated, it gives CASSLGGGSVTGELFF.

The V and J genes are TRBV18 and TRBJ1-4; D is unresolved. The ends were cut back, 2 bases at V and 6 bases at J, with 13 bases in the middle. Germline V gene lookup returns CDR1 KGHSH and CDR2 LQKENI. CDR3 size: 15 residues. CDR3 residues: CASSPDLRKYEKLFF. CDR3 bases: TGTGCCAGCTCACCAGACTTAAGGAAGTATGAAAAACTGTTTTTT.

This clone came up a few times. The rearrangement joins TRBV6-4 to TRBJ2-3, with 8 bases lining up with TRBD2. This CDR3 is built from 16 residues. Trimming removed 2 bases from V and 3 bases from J; junction bases left unmatched: 7. From germline, CDR1 is MRHNA and CDR2 SNTAGT. Here the CDR3 DNA reads TGTGCCAGCAGTGACGCCAGCGGGAGCCATACAGATACGCAGTATTTT. This codes for CASSDASGSHTDTQYF.

The chain uses TRBV7-8 and TRBJ1-5; TRBD1 aligns across 7 bases. Germline assignment: CDR1 SGHVS and CDR2 FQNEAQ. With V trimmed by 4 bases and J by 6 bases, 6 bases remained unmatched. This CDR3 is 14 amino acids long. In nucleotides, the CDR3 is TGTGCCAGCAGCTCGGACAGGTCCGGTCAGCCCCAGCATTTT. This translates into CASSSDRSGQPQHF.

This chain joins TRBV28 and TRBJ1-4, with D possibly being TRBD1 (5 bases). The germline CDR1 and CDR2 sequences are MDHEN and SYDVKM. Trimming took 5 bases from V and 0 from J, leaving 13 bases between them. This CDR3 comprises 16 residues. The CDR3 DNA sequence: TGTGCCAGCAGTCCGACTCGACAGCCAACTAATGAAAAACTGTTTTTT. Translating it yields CASSPTRQPTNEKLFF.

The rearrangement uses TRBV4-1 and TRBJ2-3; 12 bases agree with TRBD2. Germline V gene data show CDR1 as MGHRA and CDR2 as YSYEKL. This CDR3 has 16 amino acids. V shed 1 base, J shed 7 bases, and the junction held 6 bases outside the gene matches. The CDR3 sequence is CASSQASGGARYTQYF. The DNA for the CDR3 is TGCGCCAGCAGCCAAGCTAGCGGGGGGGCCAGGTATACGCAGTATTTT.

V is TRBV6-1 and J is TRBJ2-7, with D possibly matching TRBD1 (6 bases). The CDR3 loop spans 15 amino acids. Deletions cut 2 bases from V and 2 bases from J, with 13 bases between. Germline lookup yields CDR1 MNHNS and CDR2 SASEGT. The CDR3, as DNA: TGTGCCAGCAGTGAAAGTGTGGGACAAGCCTACGAGCAGTACTTC. This encodes CASSESVGQAYEQYF.

The chain uses TRBV28 and TRBJ1-5, with 9 positions matching TRBD1. The junction had 16 bases not matched to a gene; V was cut back by 6 bases and J by 7 bases. The germline V gene encodes CDR1 MDHEN and CDR2 SYDVKM. This CDR3 has 17 amino acids. The DNA of the CDR3 is TGTGCCAGCAGCTCCGGGACAGGGATTGGGACGTGGCAGCCCCAGCATTTT. Translated: CASSSGTGIGTWQPQHF.

This clone was seen just once. The V gene is TRBV18, the J gene TRBJ1-1; D is ambiguous. The CDR3 loop spans 14 amino acids. CDR1 and CDR2 from the germline V gene are KGHSH and LQKENI. Deletions cut 0 bases from V and 4 bases from J, with 9 bases between. CDR3 in amino acids: CASSPPSRPTEAFF. CDR3 DNA: TGTGCCAGCTCACCACCCTCCAGGCCCACTGAAGCTTTCTTT.

V and J are TRBV7-3 and TRBJ2-6; 15 bases align to TRBD2. V lost 5 bases and J lost 0; bases outside the gene matches: 8. Germline V gene data show CDR1 as SGHTA and CDR2 as FQGTGA. The CDR3 covers 20 residues. The CDR3 protein is CASSQWGLAGGFSGANVLTF. In nucleotides, the CDR3 is TGTGCCAGCAGCCAATGGGGACTAGCGGGGGGCTTCTCTGGGGCCAACGTCCTGACTTTC.

CDR3 bases: TGTGCCAGCAGTCCGTACCGGGACAGGGTCTCAACTAATGAAAAACTGTTTTTT. Protein product: CASSPYRDRVSTNEKLFF. The chain couples TRBV27 to TRBJ1-4; 9 bases align to TRBD1. The CDR3 length is 18 residues. Germline values: CDR1 MNHEY, CDR2 SMNVEV (reference sequence). V shed 5 bases and J 0 bases; nucleotides not matched to a gene: 10.

This chain joins TRBV7-2 and TRBJ2-7; D unresolved. Trimming pared 2 bases from V and 7 bases from J, leaving 24 bases between. CDR3 length: 17 amino acids. From germline, CDR1 is SGHTA and CDR2 FQGNSA. CDR3 residues: CASSLIPPQAPYQEQYF. The CDR3 DNA reads TGTGCCAGCAGCTTAATACCACCCCAGGCCCCTTATCAGGAGCAGTACTTC.

V gene TRBV7-2 combines with J gene TRBJ1-5; TRBD1 is a possible D gene (6 bases). Germline V gives CDR1 SGHTA, CDR2 FQGNSA. The V end lost 3 bases, the J end lost 4 bases, and 7 bases lay between the germline ends. The CDR3 length is 13 residues. The CDR3 loop reads CASSLDSNQPQHF. The DNA for the CDR3 is TGTGCCAGCAGCTTGGACAGTAATCAGCCCCAGCATTTT.